The clone carrying this T cell receptor (beta chain) was seen a handful of times. TCRdb re-called the reads through MiXCR, storing one row per CDR3 protein. The sample consists of fewer than 300,000 distinct CDR3 sequences, over 20% of them appearing once. The data stem from a study of T cell repertoires in cytomegalovirus infection. Across the whole study: It can be stated that public TCR beta signatures indicated CMV infection as well as a matching HLA type.

V was shortened by 5 bases and J by 1 base, with 12 bases between the two germline ends. The CDR3 sequence is 13 residues long. CDR1 is DFQATT and CDR2 is SNEGSKA in the germline V gene (reference sequence). This TCR derives from a human donor in good health (CMV status not recorded). Some clones in this sample may be carry-over from other donors' samples. The chain links TRBV20-1 to TRBJ2-7; D may be TRBD1 (7 bases). Sequencing was done on a sample of PBMCs. The CDR3 loop is CSAQTGRSYEQYF. CDR3 nucleotide sequence: TGCAGTGCTCAGACAGGGAGGTCCTACGAGCAGTACTTC.